One sample yielded the 10 T cell receptor beta chains listed below, sequenced in a study of cytomegalovirus exposure and HLA in healthy donors. The PCR made use of 60 Vbeta and 13 Jbeta primers. Some clones are missing from TCRdb's copy, which holds only in-frame ones; the method was immunoSEQ multiplex PCR. The sample has about 160,000 clones; under 90% are singletons. The sequenced sample was PBMCs. The receptors shown here come from a young man in good health and CMV-seronegative.

The genes are TRBV30 and TRBJ2-7; D possibly corresponds to TRBD2 (6 bases). Germline V gene data show CDR1 as GTSNPN and CDR2 as SVGIG (reference sequence). The V end was cut by 2 bases, the J end by 2 bases, with 16 bases between. This CDR3 region has 15 residues. The CDR3 loop reads CAWSHPGRETYEQYF. The CDR3 coding sequence is TGTGCCTGGAGTCATCCGGGACGGGAGACCTACGAGCAGTACTTC.

The chain is built from TRBV25-1 and TRBJ2-5; D may be TRBD1 (5 bases). The CDR3 totals 14 residues. Germline V gene data show CDR1 as MGHDK and CDR2 as SYGVNS. V was shortened by 6 bases and J by 5 bases, with 16 bases between the two germline ends. The CDR3 loop is CASSPFGQRETQYF. The CDR3, as DNA: TGTGCCAGCAGCCCGTTCGGACAACGGGAGACCCAGTACTTC. Supplemented by reference TRBV25-1 and TRBJ2-5, the full variable domain reads EADIYQTPRYLVIGTGKKITLECSQTMGHDKMYWYQQDPGMELHLIHYSYGVNSTEKGDLSSESTVSRIRTEHFPLTLESARPSHTSQYLCASSPFGQRETQYFGPGTRLLVL.

The chain has TRBV5-8 and TRBJ2-3, with D unresolved. The CDR3 runs 16 residues. The germline gives CDR1 SGHTS, CDR2 YDEGEE. V dropped 2 bases and J dropped 0 bases, with 13 bases sitting between them. The CDR3 here is CASSFPGRSSTDTQYF. CDR3 coding DNA: TGTGCCAGCAGCTTCCCGGGTCGTTCTAGCACAGATACGCAGTATTTT.

The rearrangement joins TRBV9 to TRBJ2-2; 9 bases agree with TRBD2. The germline gives CDR1 SGDLS, CDR2 YYNGEE. V shed 2 bases, J shed 2 bases, and the junction held 1 base outside the gene matches. The CDR3 is 15 amino acids. The CDR3 here is CASSVGTSNTGELFF. The CDR3 nucleotides read TGTGCCAGCAGCGTCGGGACTAGCAACACCGGGGAGCTGTTTTTT.

The rearrangement uses TRBV4-2 and TRBJ2-1, with a tentative D call TRBD2 (5 bases). Trimming cost V 0 bases and J 10 bases, with 16 bases left between them. The CDR3 totals 15 residues. Germline-derived CDR1 and CDR2 are LGHNA and YNFKEQ. The DNA of the CDR3 is TGTGCCAGCAGCCAAGATGTCGACGGGAACGGGGAGCAGTTCTTC. Residues: CASSQDVDGNGEQFF.

The CDR3 spells CASSLLPRASGANVLTF. The CDR3 nucleotides read TGTGCCAGCAGCCTCCTCCCGAGAGCCTCTGGGGCCAACGTCCTGACTTTC. The chain couples TRBV7-9 to TRBJ2-6; D is unclear. Between the trimmed V and J ends, which lost 5 bases and 0 bases, there was a span of 14 bases. The germline V gene encodes CDR1 SEHNR and CDR2 FQNEAQ (reference sequence). The length of the CDR3 is 17 residues.

Written as DNA, the CDR3 is TGTGCCAGCAGCTCCTTTAGCGGTCAAGAGACCCAGTACTTC. It yields the protein CASSSFSGQETQYF. This chain uses TRBV7-3 with TRBJ2-5; TRBD2 might be the D (6 bases). Looked up from germline, CDR1 is SGHTA and CDR2 is FQGTGA. This CDR3 is 14 amino acids long. The V end lost 4 bases, the J end lost 2 bases, and 11 bases lay between the germline ends.

The chain is built from TRBV6-5 and TRBJ2-7; D is undetermined. In germline, CDR1 is MNHEY, CDR2 SVGAGI. V lost 2 bases, J lost 7 bases, and 6 bases lay in between. This CDR3 is 11 amino acids long. DNA of the CDR3: TGTGCCAGCAGTTACGGTCGGGAGCAGTACTTC. Amino acid sequence: CASSYGREQYF.

This clone was seen a few times. The chain employs TRBV19 and TRBJ2-3, with D tentatively TRBD2 (6 bases). There are 16 residues in the CDR3. Trimming took off 5 bases at V and 3 bases at J, with 18 bases between the two ends. Germline V lookup: CDR1 LNHDA, CDR2 SQIVND (reference sequence). In DNA form, the CDR3 reads TGTGCCAGTAGTCTCCAGCGAATCCGGGGGACAGATACGCAGTATTTT. It codes for CASSLQRIRGTDTQYF.

The V call is TRBV6-5, the J call TRBJ2-3, with D perhaps matching TRBD2 (5 bases). CDR1 and CDR2 (germline): MNHEY, SVGAGI. V lost 6 bases and J 2 bases, leaving 12 bases between the germline ends. The CDR3 is 14 residues long. The CDR3 here is CASSLKGDTDTQYF. CDR3 nucleotides: TGTGCCAGCAGCCTCAAGGGAGACACAGATACGCAGTATTTT.